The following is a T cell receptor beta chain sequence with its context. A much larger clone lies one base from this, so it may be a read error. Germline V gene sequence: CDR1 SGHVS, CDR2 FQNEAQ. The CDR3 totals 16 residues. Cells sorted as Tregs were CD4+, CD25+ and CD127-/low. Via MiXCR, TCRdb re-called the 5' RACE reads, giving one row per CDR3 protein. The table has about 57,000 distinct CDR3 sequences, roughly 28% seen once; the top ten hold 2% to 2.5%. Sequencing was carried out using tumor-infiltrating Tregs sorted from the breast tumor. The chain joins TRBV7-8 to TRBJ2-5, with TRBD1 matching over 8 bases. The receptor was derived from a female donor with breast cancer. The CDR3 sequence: CASGLATGTGRETQYF. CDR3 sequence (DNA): TGTGCCAGCGGCTTAGCCACGGGGACAGGAAGAGAGACCCAGTACTTC.